A selection of T cell receptor beta chains follows, all from one sample in a study of T cell changes during pregnancy in multiple sclerosis. Generated by immunoSEQ multiplex PCR, the TCRdb table keeps only in-frame clones and is missing some. Among roughly 70,000 clones listed, 80% to 95% were seen once. The source was peripheral blood, collected in the third trimester of pregnancy. These receptors were collected from a female donor in good health, enrolled as a control in a pregnancy study. Both conserved end residues are part of each CDR3.

v_call,cdr3_aa
TRBV4-1,CASSQGGTGYEQYF
TRBV9,CASSVERGSTDTQYF
TRBV2,CASSVVKETQYF
TRBV5-1,CASSGGGLARLTDTQYF
TRBV13,CASSSTGTGTDTQYF
TRBV10-3,CAIGLAVNTGELFF
TRBV15,CATRGGVGPGYTF
TRBV28,CASSRRQGREKLFF
TRBV28,CASSFGGPYEQYF
TRBV30,CAWSVAGGLGGYTF
TRBV28,CASSPGLAPSTDTQYF
TRBV21-1,CASTADGTSGRLFETDTQYF
TRBV6-5,CASRRTTGPDGYTF
TRBV20-1,CSASGSTPFF
TRBV30,CAWSVPSDRKQFF
TRBV7-9,CASSPTSWEQYF
TRBV28,CASSLGTGPGNTIYF
TRBV10-2,CASTESEGDAEAFF
TRBV5-6,CASSLYLDSPLHF
TRBV6-5,CASSYVATNEKLFF
TRBV30,CAWNRDTEAFF
TRBV5-5,CASSLDSARSYNEQFF
TRBV2,CASSPRTASNQPQHF
TRBV15,CATSTSGVNNSPLHF
TRBV27,CASTPGGGELFF
TRBV27,CASSLTQGGTEAFF
TRBV7-3,CASRTSGQGSGELFF
TRBV2,CASSGDSQETQYF
TRBV6-1,CASSGDTGELFF
TRBV11-2,CASSLAPGDMYF
TRBV6-6,CASSYEGQGRYEQYF
TRBV19,CASSIPGTNEQFF
TRBV28,CASSFLRLAGGLYEQFF
TRBV5-1,CASSLEQGSSYEQYF
TRBV7-2,CASSLLAGLTDTQYF
TRBV7-3,CASSRTSGPSSYNEQFF
TRBV7-2,CASSLARGPEQYF
TRBV29-1,CSVALGTAYGYTF
TRBV6-5,CASSPTVAGNTIYF
TRBV4-2,CASSQRDNEQFF
TRBV7-2,CASSLEDREVRPLHF
TRBV27,CASRDREGVRNTIYF
TRBV28,CASSLTPGANVLTF
TRBV9,CASSFSLAGETDTQYF
TRBV4-1,CASSQETGVQPQHF